This T cell receptor beta chain is from a study of neurological immune-mediated disorders. Notes on the study in general: None of the CDR3 amino acid sequences in expanded clones turned up in more than one subject, which points to private repertoires in all groups. TCR clonal expansion peaked in HTLV-1-associated myelopathy patients and was lowest in multiple sclerosis patients.

Synthesis of cDNA was performed by 5'RACE using 10-nucleotide random UMIs. TCRdb ran MiXCR on the 5' RACE reads and lists one entry per CDR3 protein. The sample lists 30,000 to 40,000 distinct CDR3 sequences; approximately 10% were seen once. The V gene end was trimmed by 0 bases and the J gene end by 4 bases; junction bases not matched to a gene: 8. Germline V gene lookup returns CDR1 DFQATT and CDR2 SNEGSKA (reference sequence). The CDR3 is 16 amino acids. This clonotype has ten or more counts. Its antigen remains unknown. This sample's time point: technical triplicate 1. Unsorted libraries were prepared from 2 million PBMCs that had been stored at -80 C.

The TCR sequence derives from a man in his 60s with HTLV-1-associated myelopathy (HAM/TSP). Sequences were obtained from PBMCs. J is TRBJ2-2 and V is TRBV20-1, with TRBD1 matching over 7 bases. The CDR3 here is CSARDHNRGGTGELFF. CDR3 sequence (DNA): TGCAGTGCTAGAGATCATAACAGGGGTGGCACCGGGGAGCTGTTTTTT.